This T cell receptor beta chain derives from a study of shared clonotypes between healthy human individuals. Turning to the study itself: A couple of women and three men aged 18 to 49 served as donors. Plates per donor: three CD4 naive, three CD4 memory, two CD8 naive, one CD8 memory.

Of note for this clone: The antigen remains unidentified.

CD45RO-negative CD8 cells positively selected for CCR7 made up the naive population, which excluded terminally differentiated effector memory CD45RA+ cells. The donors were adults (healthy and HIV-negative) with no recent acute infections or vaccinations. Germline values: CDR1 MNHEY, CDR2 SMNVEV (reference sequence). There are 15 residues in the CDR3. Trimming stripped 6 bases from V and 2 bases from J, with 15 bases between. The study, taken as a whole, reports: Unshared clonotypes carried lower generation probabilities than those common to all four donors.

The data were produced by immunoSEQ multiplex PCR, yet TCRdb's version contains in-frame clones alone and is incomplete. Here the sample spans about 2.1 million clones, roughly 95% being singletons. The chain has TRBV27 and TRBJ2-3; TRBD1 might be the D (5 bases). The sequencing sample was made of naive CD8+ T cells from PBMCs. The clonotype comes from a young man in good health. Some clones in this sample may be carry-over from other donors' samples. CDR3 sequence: CASSLDSPTTDTQYF. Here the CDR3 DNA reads TGTGCCAGCAGCTTAGACAGCCCAACCACAGATACGCAGTATTTT.